This T cell receptor beta chain appears in the sequencing data of a study of cytomegalovirus exposure and HLA in healthy donors. Vbeta (60) and Jbeta (13) primers were used in the PCR. TCRdb keeps only in-frame clones here, not all; method: immunoSEQ multiplex PCR. The sample carries under 150,000 clones, 80% to 85% recorded once. Sequences were obtained from PBMCs. The clonotype originates from a woman between 45 and 60 years old in good health and CMV-seropositive.

CDR3 loop: CSAGQVSYEQYF. CDR3 DNA sequence: TGCAGCGCCGGACAGGTATCCTACGAGCAGTACTTC. The chain couples TRBV29-1 to TRBJ2-7; TRBD1 matches 7 bases. The junction had 4 bases not matched to a gene; V was cut back by 7 bases and J by 1 base. Germline V gene sequence: CDR1 SQVTM, CDR2 ANQGSEA. The CDR3 has 12 residues.